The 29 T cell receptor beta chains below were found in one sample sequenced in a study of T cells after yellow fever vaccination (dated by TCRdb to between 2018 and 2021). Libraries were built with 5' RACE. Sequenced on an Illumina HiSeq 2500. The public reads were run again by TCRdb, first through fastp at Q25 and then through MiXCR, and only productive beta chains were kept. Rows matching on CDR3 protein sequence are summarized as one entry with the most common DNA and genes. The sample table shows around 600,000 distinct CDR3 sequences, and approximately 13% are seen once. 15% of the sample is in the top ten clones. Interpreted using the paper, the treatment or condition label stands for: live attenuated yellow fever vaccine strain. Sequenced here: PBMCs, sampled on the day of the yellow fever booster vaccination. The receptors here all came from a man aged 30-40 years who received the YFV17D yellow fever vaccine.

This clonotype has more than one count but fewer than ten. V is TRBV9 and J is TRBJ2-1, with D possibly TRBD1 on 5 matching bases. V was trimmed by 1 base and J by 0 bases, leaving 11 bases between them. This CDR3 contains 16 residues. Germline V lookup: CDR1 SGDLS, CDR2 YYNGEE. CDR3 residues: CASSVLDTSSYNEQFF. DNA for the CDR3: TGTGCCAGCAGCGTATTGGACACCAGCTCCTACAATGAGCAGTTCTTC. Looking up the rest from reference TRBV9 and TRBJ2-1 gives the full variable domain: DSGVTQTPKHLITATGQRVTLRCSPRSGDLSVYWYQQSLDQGLQFLIQYYNGEERAKGNILERFSAQQFPDLHSELNLSSLELGDSALYFCASSVLDTSSYNEQFFGPGTRLTVL.

The CDR3 protein is CASSGTVQQPQHF. CDR3 DNA sequence: TGTGCCAGCAGTGGGACAGTTCAACAGCCCCAGCATTTT. The rearrangement joins TRBV6-1 to TRBJ1-5; D possibly corresponds to TRBD1 (6 bases). CDR1 and CDR2 from the germline V gene are MNHNS and SASEGT. CDR3 length equals 13 residues. The V gene lost 4 bases and the J gene lost 7 bases, with 11 bases spanning the gap.

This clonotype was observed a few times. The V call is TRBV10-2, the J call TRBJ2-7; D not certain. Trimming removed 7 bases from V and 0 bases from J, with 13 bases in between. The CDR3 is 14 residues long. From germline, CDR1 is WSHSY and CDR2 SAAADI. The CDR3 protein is CASNWGSSSYEQYF. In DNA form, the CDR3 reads TGCGCCAGCAATTGGGGTTCGAGCTCCTACGAGCAGTACTTC.

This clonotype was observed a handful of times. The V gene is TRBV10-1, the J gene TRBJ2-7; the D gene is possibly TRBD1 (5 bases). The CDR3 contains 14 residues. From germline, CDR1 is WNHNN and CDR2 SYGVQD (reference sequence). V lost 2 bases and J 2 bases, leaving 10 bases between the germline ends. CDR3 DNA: TGCGCCAGCAGTGAGACAGGTTCTACCTACGAGCAGTACTTC. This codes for CASSETGSTYEQYF.

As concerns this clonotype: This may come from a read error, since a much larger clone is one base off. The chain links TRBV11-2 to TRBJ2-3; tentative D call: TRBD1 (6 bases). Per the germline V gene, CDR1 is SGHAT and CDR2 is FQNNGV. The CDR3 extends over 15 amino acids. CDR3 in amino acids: CDSRPTGNPTDTQYF. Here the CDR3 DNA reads TGTGACAGCAGACCTACAGGGAACCCCACAGATACGCAGTATTTT.

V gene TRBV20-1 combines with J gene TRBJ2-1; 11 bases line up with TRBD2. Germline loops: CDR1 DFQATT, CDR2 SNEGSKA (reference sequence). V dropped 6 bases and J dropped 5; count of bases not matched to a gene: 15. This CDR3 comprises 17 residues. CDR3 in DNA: TGCAGTGCAAAGGCTAAGGTCGGGACTAGCGGTAACAATGAGCAGTTCTTC. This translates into CSAKAKVGTSGNNEQFF.

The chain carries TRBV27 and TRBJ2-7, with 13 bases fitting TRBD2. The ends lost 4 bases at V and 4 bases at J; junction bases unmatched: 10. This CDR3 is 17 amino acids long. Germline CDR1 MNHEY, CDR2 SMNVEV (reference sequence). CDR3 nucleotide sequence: TGTGCCAGCAGTTCGACTAGCGGGAGGAGTATAGTGTACGAGCAGTACTTC. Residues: CASSSTSGRSIVYEQYF.

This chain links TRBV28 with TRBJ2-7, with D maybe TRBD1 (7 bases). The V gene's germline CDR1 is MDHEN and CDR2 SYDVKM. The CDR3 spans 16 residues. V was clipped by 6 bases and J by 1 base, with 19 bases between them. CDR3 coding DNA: TGTGCCAGCAGACCCTTGAGGAGGGGGCAGTCCTACGAGCAGTACTTC. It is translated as CASRPLRRGQSYEQYF.

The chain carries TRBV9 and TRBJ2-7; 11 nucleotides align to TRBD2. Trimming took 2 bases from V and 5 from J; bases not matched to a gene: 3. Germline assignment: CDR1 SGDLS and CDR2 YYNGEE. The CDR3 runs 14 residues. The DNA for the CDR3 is TGTGCCAGCAGCGTTAGCGGGAGGGCCGACGAGCAGTACTTC. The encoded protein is CASSVSGRADEQYF.

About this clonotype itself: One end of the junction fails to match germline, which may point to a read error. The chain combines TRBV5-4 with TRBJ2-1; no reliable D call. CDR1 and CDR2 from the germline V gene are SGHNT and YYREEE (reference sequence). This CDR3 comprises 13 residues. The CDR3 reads CDSRRDSYNEQFF. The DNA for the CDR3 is TGTGACAGCAGACGAGACTCCTACAATGAGCAGTTCTTC.

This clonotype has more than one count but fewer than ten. The CDR3 region is CASSPAGTGVREQYF. The CDR3 bases are TGCGCCAGCAGCCCCGCCGGGACAGGGGTGCGGGAGCAGTACTTC. The chain employs TRBV5-1 and TRBJ2-7; 10 nucleotides align to TRBD1. V gave up 4 bases and J gave up 7 bases; unmatched junction bases: 11. CDR1 is SGHRS and CDR2 is YFSETQ in the germline V gene. This CDR3 region has 15 residues.

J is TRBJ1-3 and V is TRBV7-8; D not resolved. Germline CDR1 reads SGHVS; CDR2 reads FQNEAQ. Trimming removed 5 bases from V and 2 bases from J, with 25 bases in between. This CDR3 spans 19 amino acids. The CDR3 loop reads CASSPTFSGWILTGNTIYF. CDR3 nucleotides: TGTGCCAGCAGCCCCACTTTCTCCGGTTGGATCCTCACTGGAAACACCATATATTTT.

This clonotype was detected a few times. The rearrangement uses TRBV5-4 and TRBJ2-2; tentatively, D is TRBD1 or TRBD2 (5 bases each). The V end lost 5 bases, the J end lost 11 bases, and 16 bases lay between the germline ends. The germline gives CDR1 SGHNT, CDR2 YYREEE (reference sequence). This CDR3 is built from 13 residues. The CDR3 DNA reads TGTGCCAGCAGTTTCGTCCAGGGACGCGAGCTGTTTTTT. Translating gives CASSFVQGRELFF.

CDR3 sequence (DNA): TGTGCCAGCAGCTTATCCGAAGACAGAGTCTCCTACGAGCAGTACTTC. Translated, it gives CASSLSEDRVSYEQYF. The V gene is TRBV7-2, the J gene TRBJ2-7; tentatively, D is TRBD1 (5 bases). From germline, CDR1 is SGHTA and CDR2 FQGNSA. The CDR3 is 16 residues long. V shed 2 bases and J shed 0 bases, with 14 bases lying between them.

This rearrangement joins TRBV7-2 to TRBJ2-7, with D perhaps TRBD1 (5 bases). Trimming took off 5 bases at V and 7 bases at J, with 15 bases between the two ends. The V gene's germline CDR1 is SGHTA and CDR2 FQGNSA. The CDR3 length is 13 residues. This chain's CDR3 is CASSPPPRGEQYF. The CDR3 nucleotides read TGTGCCAGCAGCCCTCCCCCAAGGGGAGAGCAGTACTTC.

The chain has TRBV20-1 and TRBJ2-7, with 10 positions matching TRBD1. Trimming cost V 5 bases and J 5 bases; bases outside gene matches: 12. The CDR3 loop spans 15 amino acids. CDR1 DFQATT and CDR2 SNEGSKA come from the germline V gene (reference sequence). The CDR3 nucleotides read TGCAGTGCTGGAAGGGGGGGACAGGGGTATGACGAGCAGTACTTC. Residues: CSAGRGGQGYDEQYF.

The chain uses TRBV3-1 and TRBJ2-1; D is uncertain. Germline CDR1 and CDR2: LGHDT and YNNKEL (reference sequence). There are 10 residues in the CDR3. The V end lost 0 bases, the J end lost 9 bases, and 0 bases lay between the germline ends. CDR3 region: CASSQDEQFF. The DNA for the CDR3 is TGTGCCAGCAGCCAAGATGAGCAGTTCTTC.

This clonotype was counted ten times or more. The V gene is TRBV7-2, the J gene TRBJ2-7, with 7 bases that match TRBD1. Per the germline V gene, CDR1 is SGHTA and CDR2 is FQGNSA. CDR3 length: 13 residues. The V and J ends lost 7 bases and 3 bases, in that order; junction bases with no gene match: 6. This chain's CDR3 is CASTVGQIYEQYF. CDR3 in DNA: TGTGCCAGCACTGTGGGACAGATCTACGAGCAGTACTTC. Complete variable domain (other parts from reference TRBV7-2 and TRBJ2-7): GAGVSQSPSNKVTEKGKDVELRCDPISGHTALYWYRQSLGQGLEFLIYFQGNSAPDKSGLPSDRFSAERTGGSVSTLTIQRTQQEDSAVYLCASTVGQIYEQYFGPGTRLTVT.

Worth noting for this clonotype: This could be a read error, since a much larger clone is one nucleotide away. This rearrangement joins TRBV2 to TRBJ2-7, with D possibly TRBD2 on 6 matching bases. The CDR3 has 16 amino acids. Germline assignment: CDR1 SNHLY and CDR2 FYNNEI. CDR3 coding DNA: TGTACCAGCAGCCCCCTGGCGGGACGGGGGACTTCCGAGCAGTACTTC. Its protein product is CTSSPLAGRGTSEQYF.

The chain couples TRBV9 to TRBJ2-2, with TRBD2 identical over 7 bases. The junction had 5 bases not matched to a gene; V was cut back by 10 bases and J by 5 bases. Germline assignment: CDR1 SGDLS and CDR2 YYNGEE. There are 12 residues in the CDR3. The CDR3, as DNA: TGTGCCTCCCAGCGGGATACCGGGGAGCTGTTTTTT. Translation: CASQRDTGELFF.

CDR3 in amino acids: CSARDRYEQFF. CDR3 coding DNA: TGCAGTGCTAGAGATCGCTATGAGCAGTTCTTC. The rearrangement uses TRBV20-1 and TRBJ2-1; D not certain. The ends were cut back, 0 bases at V and 8 bases at J, with 5 bases in the middle. The CDR3 is 11 residues long. Germline assignment: CDR1 DFQATT and CDR2 SNEGSKA (reference sequence).

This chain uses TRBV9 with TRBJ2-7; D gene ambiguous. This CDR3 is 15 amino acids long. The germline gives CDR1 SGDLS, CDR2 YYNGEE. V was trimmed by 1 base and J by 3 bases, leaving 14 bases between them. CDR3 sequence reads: CASSVFFGINYEQYF. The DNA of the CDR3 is TGTGCCAGCAGCGTATTTTTTGGGATCAACTACGAGCAGTACTTC.

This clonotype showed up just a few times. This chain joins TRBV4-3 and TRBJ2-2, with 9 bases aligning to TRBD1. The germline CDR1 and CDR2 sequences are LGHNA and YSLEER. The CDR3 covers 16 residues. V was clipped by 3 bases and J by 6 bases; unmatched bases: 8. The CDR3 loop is CASSHKTGGKAGELFF. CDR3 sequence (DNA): TGCGCCAGCAGCCATAAAACAGGGGGCAAGGCCGGGGAGCTGTTTTTT.

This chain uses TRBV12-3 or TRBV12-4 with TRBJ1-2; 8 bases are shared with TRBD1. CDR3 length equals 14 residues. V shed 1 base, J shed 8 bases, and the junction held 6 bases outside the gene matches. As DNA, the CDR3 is TGTGCCAGCAGTTTAGGGACAGGGTCCGGAGGCTACACCTTC. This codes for CASSLGTGSGGYTF.

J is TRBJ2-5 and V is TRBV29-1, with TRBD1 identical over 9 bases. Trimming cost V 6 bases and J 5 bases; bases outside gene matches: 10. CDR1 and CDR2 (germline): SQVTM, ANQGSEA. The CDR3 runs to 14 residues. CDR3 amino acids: CSVGGTGSGETQYF. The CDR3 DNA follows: TGCAGCGTGGGGGGGACAGGGTCGGGGGAGACCCAGTACTTC.

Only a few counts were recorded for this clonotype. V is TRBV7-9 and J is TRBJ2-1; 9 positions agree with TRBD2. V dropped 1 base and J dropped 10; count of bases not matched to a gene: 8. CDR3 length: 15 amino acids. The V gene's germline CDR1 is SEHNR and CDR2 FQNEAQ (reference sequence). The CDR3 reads CASSLVLAGAGEQFF. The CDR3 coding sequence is TGTGCCAGCAGCTTAGTGTTAGCGGGGGCCGGGGAGCAGTTCTTC.

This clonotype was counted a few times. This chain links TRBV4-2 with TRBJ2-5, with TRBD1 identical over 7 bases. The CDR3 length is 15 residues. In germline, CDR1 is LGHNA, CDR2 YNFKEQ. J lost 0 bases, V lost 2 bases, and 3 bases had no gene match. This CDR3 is CASSQPDRDQETQYF. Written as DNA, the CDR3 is TGTGCCAGCAGCCAACCCGACAGGGACCAAGAGACCCAGTACTTC.

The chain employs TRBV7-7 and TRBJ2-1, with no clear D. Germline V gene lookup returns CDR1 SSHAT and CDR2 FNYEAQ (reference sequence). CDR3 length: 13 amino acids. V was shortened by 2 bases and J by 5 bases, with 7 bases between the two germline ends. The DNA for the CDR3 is TGTGCCAGCAGCTTAACCAGAGACAATGAGCAGTTCTTC. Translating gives CASSLTRDNEQFF.

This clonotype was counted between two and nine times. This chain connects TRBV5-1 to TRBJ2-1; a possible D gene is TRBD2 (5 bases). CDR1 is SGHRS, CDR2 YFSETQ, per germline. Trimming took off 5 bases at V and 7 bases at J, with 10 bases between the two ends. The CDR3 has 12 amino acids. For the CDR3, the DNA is TGCGCCAGCAGGCCGGACTTGAATGAGCAGTTCTTC. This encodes CASRPDLNEQFF. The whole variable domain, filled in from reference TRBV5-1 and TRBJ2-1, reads KAGVTQTPRYLIKTRGQQVTLSCSPISGHRSVSWYQQTPGQGLQFLFEYFSETQRNKGNFPGRFSGRQFSNSRSEMNVSTLELGDSALYLCASRPDLNEQFFGPGTRLTVL.